The next 10 T cell receptor beta chains were all read from a single sample in a study of regulatory T cells in long-lasting Graves disease. Assembly of TCR beta libraries relied on iRepertoire HTBI primers together with Arm-PCR of CDR3 regions. TCRdb analysed the multiplex PCR reads with MiXCR anew, one entry per CDR3 protein. The table records hundreds of thousands of distinct CDR3 sequences, 15% to 20% of them present only once. Specified time point: newly diagnosed GD, antithyroid drugs for less than 3 months. RNA from PBMCs was the source of the TCR library. The source material was peripheral blood mononuclear cells (PBMCs), sampled at new diagnosis, from a patient treated with antithyroid drugs. These receptor sequences come from a female donor with Graves disease.

This clonotype was found many times. V and J are TRBV6-1 and TRBJ2-2; 7 positions match TRBD1. Per the germline V gene, CDR1 is MNHNS and CDR2 is SASEGT. CDR3 length: 14 residues. V dropped 7 bases and J dropped 4; count of bases not matched to a gene: 6. CDR3 in DNA: TGTGCCAGCAAGCTGACAGGGACCACCGGGGAGCTGTTTTTT. Amino acids: CASKLTGTTGELFF.

At least ten counts were recorded for this clonotype. The chain links TRBV28 to TRBJ2-7; 7 bases are a match to TRBD1. The CDR3 has 15 residues. CDR1 is MDHEN and CDR2 is SYDVKM in the germline V gene. The V segment lost 6 bases and the J segment 4 bases; nucleotides outside the gene matches: 12. CDR3 DNA: TGTGCCAGCAGCCTAGGGGACAGCAGAATTTACGAGCAGTACTTC. Its protein is CASSLGDSRIYEQYF.

This clonotype was detected many times. The chain recombines TRBV6-2 or TRBV6-3 with TRBJ2-2; possibly TRBD1 for D (6 bases). CDR1 and CDR2 (germline): MNHEY, SVGEGT. Between the trimmed V and J ends, which lost 11 bases and 0 bases, there was a span of 10 bases. This CDR3 has 13 residues. This CDR3 reads CASRGPNTGELFF. CDR3 in DNA: TGTGCCTCCAGGGGCCCGAACACCGGGGAGCTGTTTTTT.

In this sample, this clonotype turned up many times. Here the CDR3 reads CASSVGRGQGQETQYF. CDR3 DNA sequence: TGTGCCAGCAGTGTCGGTAGGGGACAGGGGCAAGAGACCCAGTACTTC. The chain combines TRBV2 with TRBJ2-5, with 10 positions matching TRBD1. Germline V gene data show CDR1 as SNHLY and CDR2 as FYNNEI. The CDR3 totals 16 residues. The V and J ends lost 4 bases and 2 bases, in that order; junction bases with no gene match: 7. The full variable domain, its missing parts supplied by reference TRBV2 and TRBJ2-5, is EPEVTQTPSHQVTQMGQEVILRCVPISNHLYFYWYRQILGQKVEFLVSFYNNEISEKSEIFDDQFSVERPDGSNFTLKIRSTKLEDSAMYFCASSVGRGQGQETQYFGPGTRLLVL.

This clonotype was picked up many times. The chain has TRBV2 and TRBJ2-7; D remains ambiguous. Germline values: CDR1 SNHLY, CDR2 FYNNEI. The CDR3 has 11 amino acids. Trimming removed 4 bases from V and 4 bases from J, with 5 bases in between. CDR3 in DNA: TGTGCCAGCAGTGGGGCGTACGAGCAGTACTTC. Translation gives CASSGAYEQYF. The full variable domain, completed using reference TRBV2 and TRBJ2-7, is EPEVTQTPSHQVTQMGQEVILRCVPISNHLYFYWYRQILGQKVEFLVSFYNNEISEKSEIFDDQFSVERPDGSNFTLKIRSTKLEDSAMYFCASSGAYEQYFGPGTRLTVT.

There are many counts of this clonotype. V gene TRBV29-1 combines with J gene TRBJ2-6, with TRBD1 identical over 8 bases. CDR3 length: 15 residues. V trimming: 6 bases; J trimming: 0 bases; junction bases outside the gene matches: 4. The germline V gene has CDR1 SQVTM and CDR2 ANQGSEA. The chain's CDR3 is CSVTGGVSGANVLTF. For the CDR3, the DNA is TGCAGCGTAACAGGGGGTGTCTCTGGGGCCAACGTCCTGACTTTC.

This clonotype was counted between two and nine times. The genes are TRBV11-2 and TRBJ2-2; TRBD1 agrees at 10 bases. The CDR3 runs to 17 residues. Germline trimming cut 4 bases from V and 7 bases from J; bases unmatched to any gene: 12. CDR1 is SGHAT, CDR2 FQNNGV, per germline. In DNA, the CDR3 is TGTGCCAGCAGCTACCGGGACAGGGGTAGTTATGGCGGGGAGCTGTTTTTT. Translating gives CASSYRDRGSYGGELFF. The whole variable domain, filled in from reference TRBV11-2 and TRBJ2-2, reads EAGVAQSPRYKIIEKRQSVAFWCNPISGHATLYWYQQILGQGPKLLIQFQNNGVVDDSQLPKDRFSAERLKGVDSTLKIQPAKLEDSAVYLCASSYRDRGSYGGELFFGEGSRLTVL.

In its sample, this clonotype was seen a few times. J is TRBJ2-7 and V is TRBV15; the D gene is possibly TRBD2 (7 bases). Deletions cut 0 bases from V and 2 bases from J, with 23 bases between. The CDR3 has 19 amino acids. CDR1 is LNHNV, CDR2 YYDKDF, per germline (reference sequence). The CDR3 reads CATSRDIQPWGGTPYEQYF. Written as DNA, the CDR3 is TGTGCCACCAGCAGAGACATACAACCTTGGGGAGGGACACCCTACGAGCAGTACTTC.

The rearrangement joins TRBV7-9 to TRBJ2-7; 8 nucleotides match TRBD2. V shed 6 bases, J shed 5 bases, and the junction held 21 bases outside the gene matches. This CDR3 has 18 amino acids. Per germline, CDR1 SEHNR and CDR2 FQNEAQ (reference sequence). The CDR3 protein is CASRPSGGSSGGIHEQYF. CDR3 DNA: TGTGCCAGCAGACCGTCGGGGGGGAGCTCCGGGGGGATTCACGAGCAGTACTTC.

V and J are TRBV12-3 or TRBV12-4 and TRBJ2-3; no clear D. The V end lost 7 bases, the J end lost 0 bases, and 14 bases lay between the germline ends. The CDR3 is made up of 15 amino acids. CDR3 bases: TGTGCCAGCAAGGCTTCGGGTTACAGCACAGATACGCAGTATTTT. This sequence encodes CASKASGYSTDTQYF.